Below, one TCR beta chain is given with its context. A much larger clone lies one base from this, so it may be a read error. This sample is part of a study of blood T cells in healthy people across ages. In germline, CDR1 is SGHRS, CDR2 YFSETQ. The CDR3 contains 14 residues. Primers used in a second PCR of about 7 to 11 cycles were a sample-barcoded 5' primer and a J-beta primer mix. TCRdb redid the calling of the 5' RACE reads with MiXCR, one entry per CDR3 protein. The sample contains roughly 1.6 million distinct CDR3 sequences, roughly 30% of which appear only once. The sample taken for sequencing was blood. The chain employs TRBV5-1 and TRBJ2-7, with 7 bases fitting TRBD1. Matching the DNA end better, TRBJ2-4 makes the J call doubtful. The TCR comes from a woman in her 30s in good health. In DNA, the CDR3 is TGCACCAGCAGCGTGGGGACAGATAGAAACATTCAGTACTTC. Its translation: CTSSVGTDRNIQYF.